This record covers a single T cell receptor (beta chain). Its specificity is not known. These data are taken from a study of T cells after posttransplantation cyclophosphamide. Regarding the study as a whole: Blood and skin or GI T cell repertoires showed limited TRB overlap.

Clones were sequenced by immunoSEQ multiplex PCR, and TCRdb holds only the in-frame ones, with some missing. This table has 66,000 or so clones, around 95% appearing once. There are 12 residues in the CDR3. The V end was cut by 6 bases, the J end by 6 bases, with 9 bases between. The germline V gene encodes CDR1 LNHDA and CDR2 SQIVND (reference sequence). The chain has TRBV19 and TRBJ1-5, with D possibly matching TRBD1 (6 bases). This receptor was obtained from a woman aged 25-40 years in good health and a related stem cell transplant donor. Sequenced sample: PBMCs. For the CDR3, the DNA is TGTGCCAGTAGGCAGGGGATTCAGCCCCAGCATTTT. Protein: CASRQGIQPQHF.